Below are 24 T cell receptor beta chains sequenced from a single sample in a study of molecular identifiers for immune sequencing clone quantification. TCRdb re-derived calls from the PCR reads in MiXCR, one entry per CDR3 protein. The table shows about half a million distinct CDR3 sequences, with around 23% occurring only once. The sample consisted of naive CD8+ T cells from blood, with Jurkat cell RNA spiked in. The subset here: FACS-sorted CD8+CD4-CCR7+CD45RA+ naive T cells. The origin of the receptors is a human donor in good health. Some libraries in this study had Jurkat cell RNA spiked in.

This clonotype was found many times. The V and J genes are TRBV20-1 and TRBJ2-7; D is unclear. The CDR3 consists of 15 residues. The germline gives CDR1 DFQATT, CDR2 SNEGSKA (reference sequence). The V end lost 0 bases, the J end lost 0 bases, and 12 bases lay between the germline ends. This CDR3 reads CSARDLSRSSYEQYF. The CDR3 bases are TGCAGTGCTAGAGATCTTTCTCGCAGCTCCTACGAGCAGTACTTC.

This clonotype was counted a single time. This chain joins TRBV20-1 and TRBJ2-7; 11 nucleotides line up with TRBD2. Germline CDR1 and CDR2: DFQATT and SNEGSKA (reference sequence). Losses at the gene ends were 2 bases for V and 5 bases for J; bases not matched to a gene: 11. CDR3 length: 16 residues. The CDR3 here is CSARPNSGRDTHEQYF. In nucleotides, the CDR3 is TGCAGTGCTAGACCCAATAGCGGGAGGGACACCCACGAGCAGTACTTC.

Notes on this clonotype: At one end, the junction sequence differs from germline, possibly due to a read error. The chain uses TRBV7-2 and TRBJ2-7; D may be TRBD1 or TRBD2 (5 bases each). This CDR3 comprises 13 residues. The germline CDR1 and CDR2 sequences are SGHTA and FQGNSA. CDR3 nucleotide sequence: TGTGCCAGCAGCTTCGGGGCGGCCTACGGGCGGTGCTTC. Translated: CASSFGAAYGRCF.

This rearrangement joins TRBV7-2 to TRBJ2-3, with 11 nucleotides matching TRBD2. This CDR3 spans 16 amino acids. Germline values: CDR1 SGHTA, CDR2 FQGNSA. The J segment lost 3 bases and the V segment lost 5 bases, leaving 7 bases of the junction unmatched. For the CDR3, the DNA is TGTGCCAGCAGCACCTATAGCGGGGGGGTGACAGATACGCAGTATTTT. The encoded protein is CASSTYSGGVTDTQYF.

This clonotype was counted between two and nine times. The CDR3 coding sequence is TGTGCCAGCAGCTTAGGCGATCTGGCCAACACTGAAGCTTTCTTT. Amino acids: CASSLGDLANTEAFF. The chain couples TRBV13 to TRBJ1-1; D remains ambiguous. With 0 bases removed from V and 2 bases from J, the gap between germline ends came to 10 bases. This CDR3 has 15 amino acids. Germline V gene data show CDR1 as PRHDT and CDR2 as FYEKMQ (reference sequence).

Details on this clonotype: A single base separates this from a much larger clone, so it may be a read error. As the CDR3 is not closed by the conserved phenylalanine or tryptophan, this likely results from a read error. The DNA is omitted, as the CDR3 cannot be located on it reliably, and the CDR3 follows TCRdb's listing. This rearrangement joins TRBV7-2 to TRBJ1-1; TRBD1, the table's D call, was not compared with the DNA. The CDR3 numbers 12 amino acids, ends counted. Germline V lookup: CDR1 SGHTA, CDR2 FQGNSA. The CDR3 loop is CASSLASGTVFL.

This clonotype has more than one count but fewer than ten. The rearrangement links TRBV19 to TRBJ2-2; 7 bases match TRBD1. V dropped 4 bases and J dropped 6; count of bases not matched to a gene: 8. Germline V lookup: CDR1 LNHDA, CDR2 SQIVND (reference sequence). The CDR3 runs 15 residues. The CDR3 DNA follows: TGTGCCAGTAGTAACGGGTGGACAGGACCCGGGGAGCTGTTTTTT. This codes for CASSNGWTGPGELFF.

A note on this clonotype: Given a much more abundant clone one base away, this may be a read error. The V gene is TRBV29-1, the J gene TRBJ2-4; no clear D. Looked up from germline, CDR1 is SQVTM and CDR2 is ANQGSEA. The CDR3 is 15 amino acids. V gave up 2 bases and J gave up 3 bases, with 14 bases separating them. DNA of the CDR3: TGCAGCGTTGAAAACCAAGGCGTAGGCAAAAACATTCAGTACTTC. It is translated as CSVENQGVGKNIQYF.

At least ten counts were recorded for this clonotype. The chain joins TRBV7-9 to TRBJ2-3; the match to TRBD2 covers 10 bases. There are 16 residues in the CDR3. Looked up from germline, CDR1 is SEHNR and CDR2 is FQNEAQ (reference sequence). The V segment lost 3 bases and the J segment 1 base; nucleotides outside the gene matches: 4. CDR3 nucleotides: TGTGCCAGCAGCTTGGGACTAGCGAGCCGCACAGATACGCAGTATTTT. Translated: CASSLGLASRTDTQYF. The variable domain in full, completed from reference TRBV7-9 and TRBJ2-3, reads DTGVSQNPRHKITKRGQNVTFRCDPISEHNRLYWYRQTLGQGPEFLTYFQNEAQLEKSRLLSDRFSAERPKGSFSTLEIQRTEQGDSAMYLCASSLGLASRTDTQYFGPGTRLTVL.

This clonotype appeared a few times. The CDR3 spells CASAPAGSSYNSPLHF. DNA of the CDR3: TGTGCTAGTGCCCCGGCGGGGAGCTCCTATAATTCACCCCTCCACTTT. The chain is built from TRBV12-5 and TRBJ1-6; D call uncertain. The V and J ends lost 7 bases and 0 bases respectively, with 13 bases between them. Looked up from germline, CDR1 is LGHNT and CDR2 is FRNRAP. The CDR3 has 16 amino acids.

This clonotype came up many times. The V call is TRBV29-1, the J call TRBJ1-1, with D possibly matching TRBD1 (6 bases). The germline V gene encodes CDR1 SQVTM and CDR2 ANQGSEA. This CDR3 comprises 13 residues. V was clipped by 4 bases and J by 5 bases, with 14 bases between them. DNA for the CDR3: TGCAGCGTTGTAGAGGGGGGCCGAACTGAAGCTTTCTTT. This encodes CSVVEGGRTEAFF. The whole variable domain, remainder taken from reference TRBV29-1 and TRBJ1-1, is SAVISQKPSRDICQRGTSLTIQCQVDSQVTMMFWYRQQPGQSLTLIATANQGSEATYESGFVIDKFPISRPNLTFSTLTVSNMSPEDSSIYLCSVVEGGRTEAFFGQGTRLTVV.

The DNA of the CDR3 is TGTGCCAGCAGTGACTACCCGGGGACGGATTTTTATCGTTCAGGGGACACCATATATTTT. It is translated as CASSDYPGTDFYRSGDTIYF. The V and J genes are TRBV12-3 or TRBV12-4 and TRBJ1-3, with D possibly matching TRBD1 (6 bases). The CDR3 runs 20 residues. Between the trimmed V and J ends, which lost 5 bases and 8 bases, there was a span of 34 bases.

The chain is built from TRBV7-9 and TRBJ2-1, with 7 bases aligning to TRBD2. CDR1 SEHNR and CDR2 FQNEAQ come from the germline V gene (reference sequence). The CDR3 covers 16 residues. V gave up 5 bases and J gave up 5 bases; unmatched junction bases: 12. The CDR3 region is CASSPIRAGIHNEQFF. In DNA, the CDR3 is TGTGCCAGCAGCCCGATTCGAGCGGGGATCCACAATGAGCAGTTCTTC.

This clonotype was observed a few times. J is TRBJ1-2 and V is TRBV5-6; perhaps TRBD1 as D (6 bases). The V end lost 2 bases, the J end lost 2 bases, and 13 bases lay between the germline ends. The CDR3 spans 15 residues. Germline V gene sequence: CDR1 SGHDT, CDR2 YYEEEE. The CDR3 coding sequence is TGTGCCAGCAGCTTTTGGAACAGGGCGAACTATGGCTACACCTTC. Protein sequence: CASSFWNRANYGYTF.

This clonotype showed up just once. This clone may be a read error of a much larger clone one base away. The gene calls are TRBV29-1 and TRBJ2-3, with unresolved D. The CDR3 has 15 amino acids. The germline CDR1 and CDR2 sequences are SQVTM and ANQGSEA. The CDR3 DNA follows: TGCAGGGTTGAAGACGACCTAACTCGGAAAGATACGCAGTATTTT. Translated: CRVEDDLTRKDTQYF.

This chain uses TRBV28 with TRBJ2-2, with unresolved D. The V end was cut by 3 bases, the J end by 4 bases, with 12 bases between. CDR1 and CDR2 (germline): MDHEN, SYDVKM. The CDR3 loop spans 15 amino acids. CDR3 DNA sequence: TGTGCCAGCAGTTTCCGAACGGTGTTCACCGGGGAGCTGTTTTTT. Translated, it gives CASSFRTVFTGELFF.

DNA for the CDR3: TGCAGTGCTAGAGATCTCTGGGAGGGAGTGTCGACAGATACGCAGTATTTT. This translates into CSARDLWEGVSTDTQYF. The gene calls are TRBV20-1 and TRBJ2-3, with 7 bases lining up with TRBD2. The CDR3 length is 17 residues. V gave up 0 bases and J gave up 3 bases; unmatched junction bases: 12. CDR1 is DFQATT and CDR2 is SNEGSKA in the germline V gene (reference sequence).

This clonotype was counted a few times. The chain couples TRBV5-4 to TRBJ2-5, with D perhaps assigned TRBD1 or TRBD2 (5 bases each). The V gene's germline CDR1 is SGHNT and CDR2 YYREEE (reference sequence). This CDR3 is 14 amino acids long. Trimming shortened V by 4 bases and J by 5 bases, and 15 bases separated the two germline ends. The CDR3 here is CASSPAGREETQYF. CDR3 DNA sequence: TGTGCCAGCAGCCCCGCGGGCAGGGAGGAGACCCAGTACTTC.

The chain links TRBV7-8 to TRBJ1-1; D unclear. Trimming removed 5 bases from V and 10 bases from J, with 14 bases in between. CDR1 and CDR2 from the germline V gene are SGHVS and FQNEAQ. This CDR3 has 12 residues. The CDR3 is CASSPGTYGAFF. CDR3 DNA: TGTGCCAGCAGCCCCGGAACTTATGGAGCTTTCTTT.

This clonotype occurred many times. The CDR3 is CSAGLAGDPSTDTQYF. The CDR3 DNA is TGCAGTGCTGGACTAGCGGGGGATCCTAGCACAGATACGCAGTATTTT. The V and J genes are TRBV20-1 and TRBJ2-3; 13 bases are shared with TRBD2. V lost 5 bases, J lost 0 bases, and 5 bases stayed unmatched. CDR1 and CDR2 from the germline V gene are DFQATT and SNEGSKA (reference sequence). The CDR3 contains 16 residues.

This clonotype has more than one count but fewer than ten. The chain combines TRBV7-2 with TRBJ2-7, with 10 bases fitting TRBD2. The V segment lost 5 bases and the J segment 7 bases; nucleotides outside the gene matches: 8. Germline lookup yields CDR1 SGHTA and CDR2 FQGNSA. The CDR3 sequence is 14 residues long. CDR3: CASSPSGSLWEQYF. CDR3 nucleotides: TGTGCCAGCAGCCCTAGCGGGAGCCTCTGGGAGCAGTACTTC.

This clonotype was picked up many times. The chain links TRBV7-6 to TRBJ2-3; the match to TRBD2 covers 10 bases. Germline loops: CDR1 SGHVS, CDR2 FNYEAQ. This CDR3 is built from 17 residues. After removal of 3 bases from V and 1 base from J, the junction contained 7 bases not matched to a gene. CDR3 coding DNA: TGTGCCAGCAGCTTGTTTACTAGCGGGGCGGGCACAGATACGCAGTATTTT. This sequence encodes CASSLFTSGAGTDTQYF.

With respect to this clonotype: It may be a read error: a sequence one base away is much more abundant. J is TRBJ2-7 and V is TRBV7-9; 7 bases match TRBD1. From germline, CDR1 is SEHNR and CDR2 FQNEAQ (reference sequence). V shed 3 bases, J shed 3 bases, and the junction held 5 bases outside the gene matches. The CDR3 totals 14 residues. CDR3 sequence reads: CASSLGTAFYEQYF. The CDR3, as DNA: TGTGCCAGCAGCTTGGGGACAGCTTTCTACGAGCAGTACTTC.

Many counts were recorded for this clonotype. The rearrangement uses TRBV28 and TRBJ1-1; a weak D match, TRBD1 (5 bases). V gave up 6 bases and J gave up 1 base, with 9 bases separating them. The CDR3 totals 13 residues. From germline, CDR1 is MDHEN and CDR2 SYDVKM. CDR3 DNA sequence: TGTGCCAGCAGCTGGGACGGGAACACTGAAGCTTTCTTT. The encoded protein is CASSWDGNTEAFF.